Below, one TCR beta chain is given with its context. The data originate from a study of CD8 T cells in Susac syndrome. TCR beta sequences were obtained from blood CD8+ and CD4+ T cells. The multiple sclerosis control group comprised treatment-naive patients with stable or active relapsing-remitting disease. While CD8+ and CD4+ T cells were isolated negatively, TEMRA cells were enriched by FACS. Reverse transcription used roughly 0.5 to 1 ug RNA and random hexamers. TCRdb re-called the immunoSEQ multiplex PCR reads with MiXCR, one entry per CDR3 protein. The table includes 300,000 to 350,000 distinct CDR3 sequences, roughly nine tenths detected once. The germline V and J ends were trimmed by 5 bases and 4 bases, with 15 bases remaining between them. Germline values: CDR1 DFQATT, CDR2 SNEGSKA (reference sequence). The CDR3 is 13 residues long.

This TCR was sampled from a human donor with multiple sclerosis. Sequencing was done on a sample of CD4+ T cells from PBMCs. The chain combines TRBV20-1 with TRBJ2-7; D gene ambiguous. The CDR3 bases are TGCAGTGCTGCTAGAGCTCTCGGGTACGAGCAGTACTTC. Amino acid sequence: CSAARALGYEQYF.